These 20 T cell receptor beta chains were sequenced from one sample in a study of early T cells in non-severe SARS-CoV-2 infection (dated by TCRdb to 2020 to 2023). Libraries were constructed by 5' RACE. These reads were obtained on a NextSeq 500. TCRdb trimmed the raw reads at Q25, called clones with MiXCR and kept productive beta chains. Entries that share a CDR3 protein sequence are merged under the most common genes and DNA. The table for this sample lists approximately 65,000 distinct CDR3 sequences; 13% of them were counted only once. The top ten hold roughly 4.2% of the sample. Sequencing was performed on whole blood. These receptors came from an adult who was a healthcare worker with PCR-confirmed SARS-CoV-2 infection or an uninfected control (not recorded which).

This clonotype was detected many times. The V call is TRBV6-1, the J call TRBJ2-7; D possibly corresponds to TRBD1 (5 bases). CDR3 length equals 14 residues. Germline values: CDR1 MNHNS, CDR2 SASEGT. The germline V and J ends were trimmed by 2 bases and 0 bases, with 8 bases remaining between them. The CDR3 bases are TGTGCCAGCAGTGAAAGGGGCAACTCCTACGAGCAGTACTTC. Translation: CASSERGNSYEQYF.

This clonotype was seen a few times. CDR3 loop: CASSFRTGGPYEQYF. In DNA, the CDR3 is TGTGCCAGCAGCTTCCGGACAGGGGGACCCTACGAGCAGTACTTC. V and J are TRBV7-6 and TRBJ2-7; 10 positions match TRBD1. This CDR3 is 15 amino acids long. Germline values: CDR1 SGHVS, CDR2 FNYEAQ. The V gene end was trimmed by 3 bases and the J gene end by 2 bases; junction bases not matched to a gene: 4.

The gene calls are TRBV5-1 and TRBJ2-3; 9 bases are a match to TRBD2. J lost 0 bases, V lost 7 bases, and 12 bases had no gene match. CDR1 is SGHRS, CDR2 YFSETQ, per germline. This CDR3 contains 17 residues. The chain's CDR3 is CASSSGSGGTSTDTQYF. CDR3 bases: TGCGCCAGCTCCTCGGGAAGCGGGGGGACTAGCACAGATACGCAGTATTTT. The variable domain in full, with the rest retrieved from reference TRBV5-1 and TRBJ2-3, is KAGVTQTPRYLIKTRGQQVTLSCSPISGHRSVSWYQQTPGQGLQFLFEYFSETQRNKGNFPGRFSGRQFSNSRSEMNVSTLELGDSALYLCASSSGSGGTSTDTQYFGPGTRLTVL.

The chain carries TRBV19 and TRBJ2-1; no clear D. This CDR3 has 12 residues. CDR1 LNHDA and CDR2 SQIVND come from the germline V gene (reference sequence). The V and J ends lost 2 bases and 8 bases respectively, with 7 bases between them. The CDR3 region has the DNA TGTGCCAGTAGTATATTTTGGGATGAGCAGTTCTTC. It is translated as CASSIFWDEQFF.

This clonotype occurred many times. V is TRBV20-1 and J is TRBJ2-5; D uncertain. This CDR3 has 13 residues. V was shortened by 4 bases and J by 3 bases, with 12 bases between the two germline ends. Germline values: CDR1 DFQATT, CDR2 SNEGSKA (reference sequence). CDR3 region: CSAMTPREETQYF. As DNA, the CDR3 is TGCAGTGCTATGACGCCCCGTGAAGAGACCCAGTACTTC.

This clonotype was counted ten times or more. The chain uses TRBV6-6 and TRBJ1-3; TRBD1 agrees at 8 bases. Trimming at V came to 0 bases and at J to 0 bases, leaving 7 bases not matched to a gene. CDR1 is MNHNY, CDR2 SVGAGI, per germline (reference sequence). There are 18 residues in the CDR3. CDR3 amino acids: CASSYSITGGSSGNTIYF. DNA of the CDR3: TGTGCCAGCAGTTACTCGATAACAGGGGGGTCCTCTGGAAACACCATATATTTT.

The sample holds many counts of this clonotype. The chain is built from TRBV20-1 and TRBJ2-7; a weak D match, TRBD1 (5 bases). The CDR3 is made up of 13 amino acids. CDR1 and CDR2 from the germline V gene are DFQATT and SNEGSKA (reference sequence). Trimming took off 0 bases at V and 3 bases at J, with 9 bases between the two ends. The CDR3 DNA reads as TGCAGTGCTAGAGAGTGGCAGGGCTACGAGCAGTACTTC. Its protein is CSAREWQGYEQYF.

The table lists this clonotype with many counts. The rearrangement links TRBV7-8 to TRBJ2-7, with D uncertain. Trimming removed 1 base at V and 3 bases at J, with 10 bases between. Germline CDR1 and CDR2: SGHVS and FQNEAQ. The CDR3 runs 14 residues. The CDR3 coding sequence is TGTGCCAGCAGCTTAGGGCAACGTATCTACGAGCAGTACTTC. The encoded protein is CASSLGQRIYEQYF.

Worth noting for this clonotype: A much larger clone lies a single base off, so this may be a read error. The V call is TRBV27, the J call TRBJ2-1, with 7 positions matching TRBD1. Germline values: CDR1 MNHEY, CDR2 SMNVEV (reference sequence). CDR3 size: 15 residues. CDR3 sequence (DNA): TGTGCCAGCAGTCCCCGGTTAGGGGGCTTCTATGAGCAGATCTTC. This codes for CASSPRLGGFYEQIF.

The V and J genes are TRBV4-1 and TRBJ2-2, with TRBD1 identical over 9 bases. The V and J ends lost 6 bases and 4 bases, in that order; junction bases with no gene match: 12. Germline V CDR1 and CDR2: MGHRA, YSYEKL. CDR3 length: 17 residues. CDR3 in amino acids: CASRLDGGQGPTGELFF. In DNA, the CDR3 is TGCGCCAGCAGACTGGATGGGGGACAGGGTCCCACCGGGGAGCTGTTTTTT.

This clonotype has at least ten counts. V and J are TRBV6-6 and TRBJ1-1; D uncertain. There are 14 residues in the CDR3. Trimming cost V 7 bases and J 0 bases, with 12 bases left between them. Per germline, CDR1 MNHNY and CDR2 SVGAGI (reference sequence). The CDR3 protein is CASTQDIMNTEAFF. CDR3 sequence (DNA): TGTGCCAGCACCCAAGACATCATGAACACTGAAGCTTTCTTT.

This clonotype was observed a handful of times. The V call is TRBV20-1, the J call TRBJ2-5; 12 bases map to TRBD2. Germline trimming cut 2 bases from V and 4 bases from J; bases unmatched to any gene: 2. The CDR3 covers 14 residues. In germline, CDR1 is DFQATT, CDR2 SNEGSKA (reference sequence). The CDR3 loop reads CSARPSGGAETQYF. CDR3 coding DNA: TGCAGTGCTAGACCTAGCGGGGGGGCAGAGACCCAGTACTTC.

There are many counts of this clonotype. J is TRBJ1-3 and V is TRBV7-2, with D uncertain. This CDR3 contains 12 residues. Trimming shortened V by 0 bases and J by 3 bases, and 0 bases separated the two germline ends. The germline V gene has CDR1 SGHTA and CDR2 FQGNSA. CDR3: CASSLAGNTIYF. For the CDR3, the DNA is TGTGCCAGCAGCTTAGCTGGAAACACCATATATTTT.

V and J are TRBV3-1 and TRBJ2-3; D is ambiguous. CDR3 size: 14 residues. The germline V gene has CDR1 LGHDT and CDR2 YNNKEL (reference sequence). V was cut by 3 bases and J by 2 bases, with 9 bases left in between. CDR3 region: CASSQGSSTDTQYF. The CDR3 nucleotides read TGTGCCAGCAGCCAGGGGTCCTCCACAGATACGCAGTATTTT.

The genes are TRBV20-1 and TRBJ2-3; TRBD2 aligns across 8 bases. Germline loops: CDR1 DFQATT, CDR2 SNEGSKA (reference sequence). V was pared by 1 base and J by 3 bases, with 9 bases of the junction left unmatched. The length of the CDR3 is 16 residues. CDR3 DNA: TGCAGTGCTAGAGCTGGACGGGGGGGCCTAACAGATACGCAGTATTTT. Amino acids: CSARAGRGGLTDTQYF.

This clonotype turned up a few times. V is TRBV12-3 or TRBV12-4 and J is TRBJ2-1; 9 nucleotides match TRBD2. J was trimmed by 4 bases and V by 6 bases; bases with no gene match: 4. The CDR3 totals 14 residues. CDR3 coding DNA: TGTGCCAGCAGCAGACTAGCGGCGTACAATGAGCAGTTCTTC. Protein sequence: CASSRLAAYNEQFF.

The chain uses TRBV5-1 and TRBJ2-7, with D possibly TRBD2 on 6 matching bases. The CDR3 is 13 amino acids. Germline V gene sequence: CDR1 SGHRS, CDR2 YFSETQ. V lost 0 bases to trimming and J lost 6 bases, with 10 bases between them. The CDR3 here is CASSLEAGGEQYF. CDR3 DNA sequence: TGCGCCAGCAGCTTGGAAGCCGGGGGCGAGCAGTACTTC.

This clonotype was seen a handful of times. This CDR3 reads CASSAINQPQHF. The CDR3 nucleotides are TGTGCCAGCAGTGCCATTAATCAGCCCCAGCATTTT. V gene TRBV12-3 or TRBV12-4 combines with J gene TRBJ1-5, with D unclear. The length of the CDR3 is 12 residues. V was cut by 5 bases and J by 4 bases, with 6 bases left in between.

By share, this clonotype ranks as medium-sized. CDR3 DNA: TGTGCCAGCAGCAGCACGGGGATACACTCCTACGAGCAGTACTTC. It is translated as CASSSTGIHSYEQYF. V is TRBV7-9 and J is TRBJ2-7; D might be TRBD2 (5 bases). From germline, CDR1 is SEHNR and CDR2 FQNEAQ (reference sequence). The CDR3 consists of 15 residues. V was trimmed by 5 bases and J by 0 bases, leaving 14 bases between them.

This clonotype came up a few times. CDR3 in amino acids: CAISGTNSYNEQFF. The CDR3 DNA is TGTGCCATCAGTGGGACAAATTCCTACAATGAGCAGTTCTTC. The gene calls are TRBV10-3 and TRBJ2-1, with D possibly TRBD1 on 5 matching bases. V lost 4 bases and J lost 1, with 8 bases in between. The CDR3 has 14 residues. Germline V gene lookup returns CDR1 ENHRY and CDR2 SYGVKD.